One sample yielded the 7 T cell receptor beta chains listed below, sequenced in a study of Ad26.COV2.S vaccination and SARS-CoV-2 variants. Treatment in this sample: some 19 received Ad26.COV2.S at low or high dose, single or two shots; several received placebo; per-sample allocation not given. Day 63 after the first injection of vaccine or placebo was the sampling time. Some clones are missing from TCRdb's copy, which holds only in-frame ones; the method was immunoSEQ multiplex PCR. Of approximately 400,000 clones in the sample, 83% were seen once. The material sequenced was peripheral blood, taken in a trial of Ad26.COV2.S vaccine versus placebo. The receptor source for this set is a person aged 18-60 years who received the Ad26.COV2.S COVID-19 vaccine or a placebo.

This rearrangement joins TRBV11-2 to TRBJ1-3, with a weak D call TRBD1 (5 bases). Per the germline V gene, CDR1 is SGHAT and CDR2 is FQNNGV. The CDR3 is 14 amino acids. Trimming took 7 bases from V and 4 from J, leaving 14 bases between them. CDR3 loop: CASILGQSGNTIYF. CDR3 coding DNA: TGTGCCAGCATCCTAGGACAATCAGGAAACACCATATATTTT.

J is TRBJ2-3 and V is TRBV9; no reliable D call. Trimming took off 0 bases at V and 14 bases at J, with 13 bases between the two ends. CDR1 and CDR2 (germline): SGDLS, YYNGEE. This CDR3 contains 12 residues. CDR3 protein: CASSVGATPPYF. The CDR3 DNA reads as TGTGCCAGCAGCGTAGGGGCGACCCCGCCGTATTTT. Full variable domain (outside the CDR3, taken from reference TRBV9 and TRBJ2-3): DSGVTQTPKHLITATGQRVTLRCSPRSGDLSVYWYQQSLDQGLQFLIQYYNGEERAKGNILERFSAQQFPDLHSELNLSSLELGDSALYFCASSVGATPPYFGPGTRLTVL.

The rearrangement links TRBV5-4 to TRBJ1-2; 7 bases align to TRBD1. CDR3 size: 16 residues. J gave up 4 bases and V 7 bases, and 16 bases lay outside the gene matches. From germline, CDR1 is SGHNT and CDR2 YYREEE (reference sequence). The CDR3 reads CASGDWDSSILYGYTF. The CDR3 DNA is TGTGCCAGCGGAGATTGGGACAGCTCAATCCTCTATGGCTACACCTTC.

This clone was recorded once. The gene calls are TRBV11-3 and TRBJ2-7, with 8 bases fitting TRBD1. Germline V gives CDR1 SGHNT, CDR2 YENEEA. This CDR3 contains 17 residues. Trimming removed 2 bases from V and 5 bases from J; junction bases left unmatched: 14. The CDR3: CASSLTRGRGLLNEQYF. CDR3 in DNA: TGTGCCAGCAGCTTAACCAGGGGGCGCGGGTTGTTAAACGAGCAGTACTTC.

The CDR3 protein is CASRAGTGDGELFF. The CDR3 bases are TGTGCCAGCAGGGCCGGGACAGGGGACGGGGAGCTGTTTTTT. The genes are TRBV7-9 and TRBJ2-2, with 10 nucleotides matching TRBD1. Germline CDR1 and CDR2: SEHNR and FQNEAQ (reference sequence). CDR3 size: 14 residues. The V and J ends lost 6 bases and 7 bases, in that order; junction bases with no gene match: 5.

The V call is TRBV7-6, the J call TRBJ2-7; D is unresolved. Looked up from germline, CDR1 is SGHVS and CDR2 is FNYEAQ. This CDR3 has 14 residues. With 4 bases removed from V and 1 base from J, the gap between germline ends came to 11 bases. CDR3 residues: CASSSSPRSYEQYF. The CDR3 coding sequence is TGTGCCAGCAGCTCCAGTCCCAGATCCTACGAGCAGTACTTC.

This chain connects TRBV7-9 to TRBJ2-7; no definite D call. Trimming took off 1 base at V and 8 bases at J, with 9 bases between the two ends. This CDR3 contains 12 residues. Germline V CDR1 and CDR2: SEHNR, FQNEAQ (reference sequence). DNA of the CDR3: TGTGCCAGCAGCTTAGGGCCAGTAAAGCAGTACTTC. It yields the protein CASSLGPVKQYF.